This is a list of T cell receptor beta chains from one sample in a study of CD8 T cells in Susac syndrome. Using its own MiXCR run on the immunoSEQ multiplex PCR reads, TCRdb lists one record per CDR3 protein. Altogether about 140,000 distinct CDR3 sequences are present, roughly 95% being singletons, with the ten largest covering 0.07% to 0.1%. Sequenced input: CD4+ T cells from PBMCs. All receptors derive from a human donor in good health. Both conserved end residues are part of each CDR3. The order of the fields is J gene, V gene, D gene, CDR3 protein. The D gene is left open where the match is weak.

TRBJ1-4 | TRBV7-8 | - | CASSPLRGLPNEKLFF
TRBJ1-1 | TRBV5-1 | - | CASSYGKDTEAFF
TRBJ1-2 | TRBV5-6 | - | CASSPRRTSYGYTF
TRBJ2-6 | TRBV13 | - | CASSYSVRANVLTF
TRBJ2-5 | TRBV10-3 | - | CAISTQGEGTQYF
TRBJ2-7 | TRBV29-1 | - | CSVPNPGADEQYF
TRBJ2-3 | TRBV12-5 | - | CASGYDRLLDTQYF
TRBJ2-3 | TRBV18 | - | CASSPLVGGPTDTQYF
TRBJ2-3 | TRBV27 | - | CASRSQGTDTQYF
TRBJ2-5 | TRBV6-1 | - | CASRPLDRVWVETQYF
TRBJ2-5 | TRBV3-1 | TRBD2 | CASSQEGLGGETQYF
TRBJ2-7 | TRBV12-5 | - | CASGPSSYEQYF
TRBJ2-1 | TRBV7-9 | - | CASSREGYIAEQFF
TRBJ2-5 | TRBV3-1 | TRBD1 | CASSQQGEAEKETQYF
TRBJ1-2 | TRBV2 | - | CALGPVGYTF
TRBJ2-3 | TRBV19 | - | CASSMGALRDTQYF
TRBJ1-1 | TRBV4-2 | - | CASSQGYPQTEVGTEAFF
TRBJ2-7 | TRBV18 | - | CASSLQRSYEQYF